These T cell receptor beta chains were read from a single sample in a study of regulatory T cells in long-lasting Graves disease. TCRdb redid the calling of the multiplex PCR reads with MiXCR, one entry per CDR3 protein. The sample includes some 600,000 distinct CDR3 sequences, 15% to 20% of them seen just once. These data are also associated with another study on T cells in Graves' hyperthyroidism and ophthalmopathy.

This material consisted of peripheral blood mononuclear cells (PBMCs), taken at new diagnosis, from a patient treated with antithyroid drugs. These receptor sequences come from a man younger than 35 with Graves disease. Both conserved end residues are part of each CDR3. D genes are given only for firm matches. Size tells how often a clone was seen (once, few, many) or the class of an expanded clone, and some rows leave it out.

CDR3nt: TGTGCCAGCAGCTTAACCGGGACTAGCGAGACCCAGTACTTC
CDR3aa: CASSLTGTSETQYF
len: 14
d_gene: TRBD2
v_gene: TRBV7-2
j_gene: TRBJ2-5
abundance: once

CDR3nt: TGTGCCAGCAGTCGAAGGGATAGCGGGAGGGCCGACAATGAGCAGTTCTTC
CDR3aa: CASSRRDSGRADNEQFF
len: 17
d_gene: TRBD2
v_gene: TRBV6-2/TRBV6-3
j_gene: TRBJ2-1
abundance: many

CDR3nt: TGTGCCAGCAGCTTGGACCCGACCGCAGATACGCAGTATTTT
CDR3aa: CASSLDPTADTQYF
len: 14
d_gene: NA
v_gene: TRBV5-4
j_gene: TRBJ2-3
abundance: once

CDR3nt: TGTGCCAGCACGCTAGCGGCGGAAAGTCATACGCAGTATTTT
CDR3aa: CASTLAAESHTQYF
len: 14
d_gene: TRBD2
v_gene: TRBV2
j_gene: TRBJ2-3
abundance: many

CDR3nt: TGCAGTGCTTCCCGGGACCGTTCCGGTACTTCCTACGAGCAGTACTTC
CDR3aa: CSASRDRSGTSYEQYF
len: 16
d_gene: NA
v_gene: TRBV20-1
j_gene: TRBJ2-7
abundance: NA

CDR3nt: TGTGCCAGCAGTGAAGCGCTGGTGCGGCAGTACTTC
CDR3aa: CASSEALVRQYF
len: 12
d_gene: NA
v_gene: TRBV6-1
j_gene: TRBJ2-4
abundance: few

CDR3nt: TGTGCCAGCAGCTTGGGGATTGGGACTAATGAAAAACTGTTTTTT
CDR3aa: CASSLGIGTNEKLFF
len: 15
d_gene: NA
v_gene: TRBV11-2
j_gene: TRBJ1-4
abundance: few

CDR3nt: TGTGCCGTGCCGGCGAGCTTAGATGGCTACACCTTC
CDR3aa: CAVPASLDGYTF
len: 12
d_gene: NA
v_gene: TRBV7-9
j_gene: TRBJ1-2
abundance: NA

CDR3nt: TGCAGTGCTAGCCTTGACACCGGGGAGCTGTTTTTT
CDR3aa: CSASLDTGELFF
len: 12
d_gene: NA
v_gene: TRBV20-1
j_gene: TRBJ2-2
abundance: many

CDR3nt: TGCAGTGCCCGGCGGGGCAGTGATGAAGCTTTCTTT
CDR3aa: CSARRGSDEAFF
len: 12
d_gene: NA
v_gene: TRBV20-1
j_gene: TRBJ1-1
abundance: many

CDR3nt: TGCAGTGCGGAGGGCGGAGCACTCACAGATACGCAGTATTTT
CDR3aa: CSAEGGALTDTQYF
len: 14
d_gene: NA
v_gene: TRBV20-1
j_gene: TRBJ2-3
abundance: many

CDR3nt: TGCAGTGCTTATCCTAGCGGACGCTACGAGCAGTACTTC
CDR3aa: CSAYPSGRYEQYF
len: 13
d_gene: TRBD2
v_gene: TRBV20-1
j_gene: TRBJ2-7
abundance: NA

CDR3nt: TGCAGTGCTAGAGGCACTAGCGGGAGCTCCTACAATGAGCAGTTCTTC
CDR3aa: CSARGTSGSSYNEQFF
len: 16
d_gene: TRBD2
v_gene: TRBV20-1
j_gene: TRBJ2-1
abundance: many